What follows is one T cell receptor (beta chain) and its context. Germline V gene data show CDR1 as MNHNY and CDR2 as SVGAGI (reference sequence). CDR3 length: 14 residues. J lost 7 bases, V lost 7 bases, and 13 bases had no gene match. This specimen belongs to a study of blood T cell repertoires in COVID-19. As processed by the authors: The assay estimated nucleated cells by amplifying reference gene primers. The protocol was immunoSEQ multiplex PCR, while the TCRdb copy is restricted to in-frame clones and leaves out a portion. V and J calls and clone size come straight from that table; D and trimming were deduced from the DNA. The sample consists of around 700,000 clones, approximately 90% of them appearing once.

Source material: peripheral blood. V usage is TRBV6-6 and J usage is TRBJ2-7; 7 bases fit TRBD1. This clonotype originated in a woman under 30 with acute or convalescent COVID-19. The CDR3 sequence: CASTLQGHFNEQYF. Written as DNA, the CDR3 is TGTGCCAGCACCCTACAGGGGCACTTCAATGAGCAGTACTTC.